A selection of T cell receptor beta chains follows, all from one sample in a study of OX40 agonist ivuxolimab in advanced cancers. Profiled with immunoSEQ multiplex PCR; TCRdb holds only in-frame clones, not every one. This sample yields roughly 80,000 clones, of which 70% to 90% are seen a single time; approximately 2% belongs to the top ten. Sample: CD4+ or CD8+ T cells sorted from blood, taken in a trial of the OX40 agonist ivuxolimab. The receptor source for this set is an adult with an advanced solid tumor such as melanoma, head and neck, liver or kidney cancer. The CDR3 runs from the conserved cysteine through the conserved F or W. The order of the fields is D gene, clone size, J gene, V gene, CDR3 DNA, CDR3 protein. The D gene is left open where the match is weak. The size field is filled for only some rows; it gives once, few, many or a size class.

TRBD1,.,TRBJ1-2,TRBV10-1,TGCGCCAGCAGTCCTGGGGGACAGAACTATGGCTACACCTTC,CASSPGGQNYGYTF
TRBD1,.,TRBJ2-7,TRBV5-4,TGTGCCAGCAGCCAAGGGACAGGGGGCTACGAGCAGTACTTC,CASSQGTGGYEQYF
.,.,TRBJ1-1,TRBV29-1,TGCAGCGTTGGAGATTCGGAAGCTTTCTTT,CSVGDSEAFF
TRBD2,.,TRBJ2-1,TRBV4-3,TGCGCCAGCAGCCAATATCCTAGCGGGGGGGCCGACTACAATGAGCAGTTCTTC,CASSQYPSGGADYNEQFF
.,.,TRBJ1-6,TRBV19,TGTGCCAGTAGTTACCGGGATTATAATTCACCCCTCCACTTT,CASSYRDYNSPLHF
.,once,TRBJ1-6,TRBV6-5,TGTGCCAGCAGTTACGGTGGGGAACCTCTCCACTTT,CASSYGGEPLHF
.,.,TRBJ1-1,TRBV6-5,TGTGCCAGCAGTTGGGCCCTACTGAAGGGCACTGAAGCTTTCTTT,CASSWALLKGTEAFF
.,.,TRBJ1-3,TRBV6-5,TGTGCCAGCAGCCGTTCAGGGACCGGGGACACCATATATTTT,CASSRSGTGDTIYF
TRBD1,.,TRBJ2-3,TRBV25-1,TGTGCCAGCAGTGACCCACAGGGGGGTGCAATAGCAGATACGCAGTATTTT,CASSDPQGGAIADTQYF
.,.,TRBJ1-2,TRBV28,TGTGCCAGCAGTTTATCCTATGGCTACACCTTC,CASSLSYGYTF
.,few,TRBJ1-5,TRBV6-1,TGTGCCAGCGGCCTGAACAATCAGCCCCAGCATTTT,CASGLNNQPQHF
.,.,TRBJ1-2,TRBV28,TGTGCCAGCAAGGAGAACTATGGCTACACCTTC,CASKENYGYTF
.,.,TRBJ2-7,TRBV18,TGTGCCAGCTCACCACGGGGACAATACGAGCAGTACTTC,CASSPRGQYEQYF
TRBD1,few,TRBJ2-7,TRBV6-1,TGTGCCAGCAGCCCCGGGACAGGACATTTAGAGCAGTACTTC,CASSPGTGHLEQYF
.,.,TRBJ2-3,TRBV19,TGTGCCAGTAGTATAGGAATGGGGGCCGGCACAGATACGCAGTATTTT,CASSIGMGAGTDTQYF
TRBD1,.,TRBJ1-4,TRBV5-5,TGTGCCAGCAGGGCTACAGGGGCCATTAATGAAAAACTGTTTTTT,CASRATGAINEKLFF
TRBD1,.,TRBJ1-2,TRBV29-1,TGCAGCGTTGCGGGACAGGGCGACTATGGCTACACCTTC,CSVAGQGDYGYTF
TRBD1,.,TRBJ1-3,TRBV7-8,TGTGCCAGCAGCTTTGACAGGGCCGGAAACACCATATATTTT,CASSFDRAGNTIYF
TRBD2,.,TRBJ2-1,TRBV11-3,TGTGCCAGCAGCTTAGCACTAGCGGGGGGAGATGAGCAGTTCTTC,CASSLALAGGDEQFF
.,.,TRBJ1-1,TRBV5-1,TGCGCCAGCAGCTTGGGAGGGGGGAACACTGAAGCTTTCTTT,CASSLGGGNTEAFF
.,few,TRBJ1-3,TRBV7-9,TGTGCCAGCAGCCCTGACGGGTCTGGAAACACCATATATTTT,CASSPDGSGNTIYF
TRBD2,.,TRBJ2-7,TRBV7-8,TGTGCCAGCAGCTCGAGGCTGAGGGGACTAAGCTCCTACGAGCAGTACTTC,CASSSRLRGLSSYEQYF
TRBD2,.,TRBJ2-1,TRBV7-2,TGTGCCAGCAGCAAGCGGGAGGGCCAGAGCAATGAGCAGTTCTTC,CASSKREGQSNEQFF
TRBD1,.,TRBJ2-2,TRBV28,TGTGCCAGCAGGGACAGGGGGATTGTGAACACCGGGGAGCTGTTTTTT,CASRDRGIVNTGELFF
.,.,TRBJ1-1,TRBV29-1,TGCAGCGTCCACAGGGTCGGGGCGGACACTGAAGCTTTCTTT,CSVHRVGADTEAFF
.,few,TRBJ2-5,TRBV5-6,TGTGCCAGCAGCTTTCGGAGCGGCCAAGAGACCCAGTACTTC,CASSFRSGQETQYF
.,.,TRBJ2-7,TRBV5-1,TGCGCCAGCAGCTTGGAAGGTCTCTACGAGCAGTACTTC,CASSLEGLYEQYF
TRBD2,.,TRBJ2-1,TRBV7-3,TGTGCCAGCAGCTCGGGACTAGCGGGAGCCAGGGAGCAGTTCTTC,CASSSGLAGAREQFF
.,.,TRBJ2-5,TRBV7-6,TGTGCCAGCAGCTTAGCGGGGGAGACCCAGTACTTC,CASSLAGETQYF
TRBD1,.,TRBJ2-7,TRBV4-2,TGTGCCAGCAGCCAAGGGACAGGGGGAGGCGAGCAGTACTTC,CASSQGTGGGEQYF
.,.,TRBJ2-1,TRBV7-6,TGTGCCAGCAGCTTAGACTACGGCAGGGGCAATGAGCAGTTCTTC,CASSLDYGRGNEQFF
.,.,TRBJ1-6,TRBV4-3,TGCGCCAGCAGCCAAGATGAGGGCAGCTCCTATAATTCACCCCTCCACTTT,CASSQDEGSSYNSPLHF
TRBD2,.,TRBJ2-7,TRBV11-2,TGTGCCAGCAGCGTGTCTAGCGGGAGACTTACCGAGCAGTACTTC,CASSVSSGRLTEQYF
.,.,TRBJ2-3,TRBV5-4,TGTGCCAGCAGCCTCGTAGGCACAGATACGCAGTATTTT,CASSLVGTDTQYF
.,once,TRBJ2-1,TRBV5-1,TGCGCCAGCAGCACGTACAATGAGCAGTTCTTC,CASSTYNEQFF